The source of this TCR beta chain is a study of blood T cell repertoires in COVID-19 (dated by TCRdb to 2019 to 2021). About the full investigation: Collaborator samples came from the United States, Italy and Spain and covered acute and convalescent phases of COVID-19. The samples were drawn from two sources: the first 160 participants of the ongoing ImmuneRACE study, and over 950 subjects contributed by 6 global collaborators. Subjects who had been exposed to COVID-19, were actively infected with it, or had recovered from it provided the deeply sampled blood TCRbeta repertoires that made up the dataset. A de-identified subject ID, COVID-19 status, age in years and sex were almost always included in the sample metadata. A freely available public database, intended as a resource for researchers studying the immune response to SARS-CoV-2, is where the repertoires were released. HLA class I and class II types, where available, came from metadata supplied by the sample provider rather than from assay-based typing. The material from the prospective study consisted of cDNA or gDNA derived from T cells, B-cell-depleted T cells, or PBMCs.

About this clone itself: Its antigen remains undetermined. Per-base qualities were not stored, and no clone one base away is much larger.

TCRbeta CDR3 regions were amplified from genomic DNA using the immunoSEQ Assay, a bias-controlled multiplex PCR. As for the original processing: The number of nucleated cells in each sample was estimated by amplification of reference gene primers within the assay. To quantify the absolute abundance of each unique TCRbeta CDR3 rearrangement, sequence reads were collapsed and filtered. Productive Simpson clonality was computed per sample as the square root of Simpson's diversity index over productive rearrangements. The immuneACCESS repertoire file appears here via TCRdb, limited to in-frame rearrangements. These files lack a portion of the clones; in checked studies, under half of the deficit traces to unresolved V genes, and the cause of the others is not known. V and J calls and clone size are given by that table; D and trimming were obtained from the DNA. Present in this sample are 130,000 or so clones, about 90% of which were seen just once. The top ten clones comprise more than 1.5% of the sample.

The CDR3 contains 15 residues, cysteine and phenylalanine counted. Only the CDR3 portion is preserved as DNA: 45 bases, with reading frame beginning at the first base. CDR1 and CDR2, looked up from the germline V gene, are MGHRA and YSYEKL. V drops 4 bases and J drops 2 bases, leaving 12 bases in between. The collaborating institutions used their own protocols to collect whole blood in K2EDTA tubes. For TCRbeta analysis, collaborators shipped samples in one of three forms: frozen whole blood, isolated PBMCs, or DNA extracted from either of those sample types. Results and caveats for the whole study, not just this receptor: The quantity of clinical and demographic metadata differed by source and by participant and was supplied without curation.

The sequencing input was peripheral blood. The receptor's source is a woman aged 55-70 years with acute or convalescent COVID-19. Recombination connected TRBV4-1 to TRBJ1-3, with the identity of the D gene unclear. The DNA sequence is TGCGCCAGCAGCCGGGCAGCGGGGACTGGAAACACCATATATTTT. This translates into CASSRAAGTGNTIYF.